The next 28 T cell receptor beta chains were all read from a single sample in a study of persistence of HIV-infected CD4 T cells. No antigen is known for these receptors. This was the immunoSEQ version 4 assay in survey mode. Profiling relied on immunoSEQ multiplex PCR, and the TCRdb table lists in-frame clones only, not all of them. The sample comprises 40,000 to 50,000 clones, around 75% of which are singletons, and around 3% rests with the top ten. The stimulus was lysate of CMV-infected fibroblasts, around 10 ug/mL. Memory cells lacking CD40L and CD69 with high CD45RO were sorted. This specimen consisted of CD4+ T cells sorted from PBMCs after approximately 19-hour stimulation, obtained from a patient who received antiretroviral therapy. The receptors were gathered from an adult man with HIV who was CMV-seropositive.

The chain has TRBV7-2 and TRBJ1-2, with TRBD1 as a possible D gene (5 bases). With 2 bases removed from V and 2 bases from J, the gap between germline ends came to 15 bases. This CDR3 is built from 16 residues. Germline CDR1 and CDR2: SGHTA and FQGNSA. CDR3 amino acids: CASSLPPGHSNYGYTF. The CDR3 DNA sequence: TGTGCCAGCAGCTTACCTCCAGGGCACTCGAACTATGGCTACACCTTC. Complete variable domain (other parts from reference TRBV7-2 and TRBJ1-2): GAGVSQSPSNKVTEKGKDVELRCDPISGHTALYWYRQSLGQGLEFLIYFQGNSAPDKSGLPSDRFSAERTGGSVSTLTIQRTQQEDSAVYLCASSLPPGHSNYGYTFGSGTRLTVV.

The chain is built from TRBV20-1 and TRBJ1-2, with D possibly being TRBD1 (6 bases). The CDR3 is 11 residues long. Trimming took 5 bases from V and 8 from J, leaving 12 bases between them. CDR1 DFQATT and CDR2 SNEGSKA come from the germline V gene (reference sequence). The CDR3 coding sequence is TGCAGTGCTCAATCGGGACACGGCTACACCTTC. Translation: CSAQSGHGYTF.

The chain has TRBV3-1 (or the pseudogene TRBV3-2) and TRBJ2-1; 9 bases are shared with TRBD2. The CDR3 is 17 amino acids. Germline assignment: CDR1 LGHDT and CDR2 YNNKEL (reference sequence). V was clipped by 1 base and J by 10 bases; unmatched bases: 14. CDR3 sequence reads: CASSQVSVLAGIREQFF. CDR3 DNA: TGTGCCAGCAGCCAAGTTTCAGTCCTAGCGGGGATTAGGGAGCAGTTCTTC.

This chain uses TRBV5-6 with TRBJ1-6; 7 bases align to TRBD1. Looked up from germline, CDR1 is SGHDT and CDR2 is YYEEEE. The CDR3 sequence is 16 residues long. After removal of 5 bases from V and 4 bases from J, the junction contained 9 bases not matched to a gene. The CDR3 is CASSYFRDRYNSPLHF. The CDR3 DNA reads TGTGCCAGCAGTTATTTCCGGGACAGATATAATTCACCCCTCCACTTT. Filled out from reference TRBV5-6 and TRBJ1-6, the complete variable domain reads DAGVTQSPTHLIKTRGQQVTLRCSPKSGHDTVSWYQQALGQGPQFIFQYYEEEERQRGNFPDRFSGHQFPNYSSELNVNALLLGDSALYLCASSYFRDRYNSPLHFGNGTRLTVT.

The V call is TRBV19, the J call TRBJ2-3, with D uncertain. CDR1 is LNHDA, CDR2 SQIVND, per germline (reference sequence). There are 14 residues in the CDR3. Trimming removed 5 bases at V and 1 base at J, with 10 bases between. The chain's CDR3 is CASSSSRRTDTQYF. In DNA, the CDR3 is TGTGCCAGTAGTTCGAGCCGACGCACAGATACGCAGTATTTT.

J is TRBJ1-4 and V is TRBV29-1, with unresolved D. Germline V gene lookup returns CDR1 SQVTM and CDR2 ANQGSEA. V dropped 8 bases and J dropped 7 bases, with 11 bases sitting between them. The CDR3 is 11 amino acids. The CDR3 sequence is CSYFRGEKLFF. The CDR3 nucleotides are TGCAGCTATTTCCGGGGTGAAAAACTGTTTTTT.

The chain links TRBV29-1 to TRBJ1-1; possibly TRBD1 for D (5 bases). The CDR3 spans 13 residues. V lost 4 bases and J 4 bases, leaving 13 bases between the germline ends. Germline CDR1 is SQVTM and CDR2 is ANQGSEA. This CDR3 is CSVVEVGGTEAFF. The CDR3 bases are TGCAGCGTTGTTGAGGTGGGGGGCACTGAAGCTTTCTTT.

The chain carries TRBV6-2 or TRBV6-3 and TRBJ1-5, with TRBD1 as a possible D gene (5 bases). Deletions cut 5 bases from V and 0 bases from J, with 14 bases between. Germline CDR1 reads MNHEY; CDR2 reads SVGEGT. The CDR3 is made up of 16 amino acids. The CDR3 sequence: CASSRGERYSNQPQHF. CDR3 DNA sequence: TGTGCCAGCAGTAGAGGGGAGCGATATAGCAATCAGCCCCAGCATTTT.

The V call is TRBV7-2, the J call TRBJ1-5; possibly TRBD1 for D (6 bases). V was trimmed by 1 base and J by 5 bases, leaving 12 bases between them. CDR1 is SGHTA and CDR2 is FQGNSA in the germline V gene. CDR3 length: 15 amino acids. CDR3 DNA: TGTGCCAGCAGCTTAGTGCGGGGGGGCGATCAGCCCCAGCATTTT. Protein product: CASSLVRGGDQPQHF. Together with reference TRBV7-2 and TRBJ1-5, the CDR3 gives the full variable domain: GAGVSQSPSNKVTEKGKDVELRCDPISGHTALYWYRQSLGQGLEFLIYFQGNSAPDKSGLPSDRFSAERTGGSVSTLTIQRTQQEDSAVYLCASSLVRGGDQPQHFGDGTRLSIL.

The chain combines TRBV6-5 with TRBJ2-2; either TRBD1 or TRBD2 may supply D (5 bases each). V was clipped by 7 bases and J by 1 base, with 10 bases between them. The germline gives CDR1 MNHEY, CDR2 SVGAGI. CDR3 length equals 14 residues. The CDR3 sequence is CASTKGRNTGELFF. CDR3 nucleotide sequence: TGTGCCAGCACCAAGGGACGGAACACCGGGGAGCTGTTTTTT.

The chain is built from TRBV27 and TRBJ1-6, with D uncertain. The germline gives CDR1 MNHEY, CDR2 SMNVEV (reference sequence). Trimming pared 4 bases from V and 12 bases from J, leaving 10 bases between. The length of the CDR3 is 12 residues. CDR3 bases: TGTGCCAGCAGTTCCTTCGGTCAACCCCTCCACTTT. The encoded protein is CASSSFGQPLHF.

The V gene is TRBV10-2, the J gene TRBJ2-1, with 9 bases matching TRBD1. Germline CDR1 and CDR2: WSHSY and SAAADI. V lost 8 bases and J lost 0; bases outside the gene matches: 14. The CDR3 contains 18 residues. The CDR3: CASGGTTGGLSSYNEQFF. The CDR3 DNA follows: TGCGCCAGCGGGGGAACAACAGGGGGCTTGAGCTCCTACAATGAGCAGTTCTTC.

The rearrangement links TRBV29-1 to TRBJ2-1, with D possibly TRBD2 on 7 matching bases. The CDR3 covers 16 residues. CDR1 and CDR2 from the germline V gene are SQVTM and ANQGSEA. Trimming removed 1 base from V and 7 bases from J, with 20 bases in between. The DNA for the CDR3 is TGCAGCGTTGAAGGAGGCGGGGGCGCGGTTTTAAATGAGCAGTTCTTC. It yields the protein CSVEGGGGAVLNEQFF.

V usage is TRBV5-1 and J usage is TRBJ1-2, with D perhaps matching TRBD1 (5 bases). The CDR3 runs to 15 residues. Per the germline V gene, CDR1 is SGHRS and CDR2 is YFSETQ. V dropped 4 bases and J dropped 3 bases, with 16 bases sitting between them. The CDR3 DNA reads TGCGCCAGCAGCGCCGGGACGGATGTTTACTATGGCTACACCTTC. It yields the protein CASSAGTDVYYGYTF.

This CDR3 is CASSQVRGAGAFSEYF. The CDR3, as DNA: TGCGCCAGCAGCCAAGTACGAGGAGCGGGGGCTTTCTCGGAGTACTTC. The V gene is TRBV4-1, the J gene TRBJ2-5, with 8 bases that match TRBD2. Germline V lookup: CDR1 MGHRA, CDR2 YSYEKL. The CDR3 spans 16 residues. V lost 1 base, J lost 12 bases, and 16 bases stayed unmatched.

The chain has TRBV7-8 and TRBJ2-1; D not resolved. Germline loops: CDR1 SGHVS, CDR2 FQNEAQ. CDR3 size: 11 residues. V lost 5 bases to trimming and J lost 9 bases, with 8 bases between them. Here the CDR3 reads CASSPSGEQFF. CDR3 DNA: TGTGCCAGCAGCCCGTCCGGTGAGCAGTTCTTC. Full variable domain (missing parts from reference TRBV7-8 and TRBJ2-1): GAGVSQSPRYKVAKRGQDVALRCDPISGHVSLFWYQQALGQGPEFLTYFQNEAQLDKSGLPSDRFFAERPEGSVSTLKIQRTQQEDSAVYLCASSPSGEQFFGPGTRLTVL.

The chain is built from TRBV19 and TRBJ2-1; 11 bases agree with TRBD2. The CDR3 extends over 19 amino acids. Per germline, CDR1 LNHDA and CDR2 SQIVND (reference sequence). Trimming at V came to 0 bases and at J to 0 bases, leaving 7 bases not matched to a gene. The CDR3 nucleotides are TGTGCCAGTAGTATAGAGTTAGCGGGAGGGTTTAGCTCCTACAATGAGCAGTTCTTC. It encodes CASSIELAGGFSSYNEQFF.

V usage is TRBV5-6 and J usage is TRBJ1-3; the D is unclear. CDR1 is SGHDT, CDR2 YYEEEE, per germline. The CDR3 is 16 amino acids. V was trimmed by 5 bases and J by 0 bases, leaving 15 bases between them. Here the CDR3 reads CASSYNSGYSGNTIYF. The CDR3 region has the DNA TGTGCCAGCAGTTATAATTCGGGTTACTCTGGAAACACCATATATTTT.

The chain is built from TRBV18 and TRBJ2-5; D is unresolved. The germline V and J ends were trimmed by 4 bases and 2 bases, with 8 bases remaining between them. The germline V gene encodes CDR1 KGHSH and CDR2 LQKENI. CDR3 size: 13 residues. The CDR3 DNA follows: TGTGCCAGCTCACTAACCCTGCAAGAGACCCAGTACTTC. Translated: CASSLTLQETQYF.

The chain has TRBV6-2 or TRBV6-3 and TRBJ2-3; D not certain. Germline CDR1 reads MNHEY; CDR2 reads SVGEGT. The CDR3 covers 15 residues. V was shortened by 6 bases and J by 5 bases, with 18 bases between the two germline ends. This CDR3 is CASSFSFWAKDTQYF. The CDR3, as DNA: TGTGCCAGCAGCTTTTCGTTTTGGGCGAAAGATACGCAGTATTTT.

The rearrangement links TRBV3-1 (or the pseudogene TRBV3-2) to TRBJ1-5, with D tentatively TRBD1 (6 bases). The V gene's germline CDR1 is LGHDT and CDR2 YNNKEL (reference sequence). The CDR3 is 18 amino acids. V was clipped by 1 base and J by 0 bases, with 16 bases between them. The CDR3 coding sequence is TGTGCCAGCAGCCAAGGTCAACAGGGATTCTATAGCAATCAGCCCCAGCATTTT. Translated: CASSQGQQGFYSNQPQHF.

The V gene is TRBV7-9, the J gene TRBJ2-1, with D unresolved. The germline CDR1 and CDR2 sequences are SEHNR and FQNEAQ (reference sequence). V lost 3 bases to trimming and J lost 4 bases, with 13 bases between them. The length of the CDR3 is 15 residues. The CDR3 region is CASSLGADRYNEQFF. The CDR3 nucleotides read TGTGCCAGCAGCTTGGGCGCGGATCGTTACAATGAGCAGTTCTTC.

This clone was detected a few times. J is TRBJ1-5 and V is TRBV7-8, with a weak D call TRBD1 (6 bases). Trimming took off 0 bases at V and 7 bases at J, with 13 bases between the two ends. The germline V gene encodes CDR1 SGHVS and CDR2 FQNEAQ. The CDR3 length is 15 residues. This CDR3 is CASSLARVQGQPQHF. CDR3 sequence (DNA): TGTGCCAGCAGCTTAGCGAGGGTTCAGGGGCAGCCCCAGCATTTT.

The V and J genes are TRBV3-1 (or the pseudogene TRBV3-2) and TRBJ1-2; a weak D match, TRBD1 (5 bases). V was shortened by 0 bases and J by 4 bases, with 15 bases between the two germline ends. Germline assignment: CDR1 LGHDT and CDR2 YNNKEL (reference sequence). The CDR3 runs 16 residues. The CDR3 spells CASSQDSRGGFYGYTF. For the CDR3, the DNA is TGTGCCAGCAGCCAAGATTCGAGGGGCGGTTTCTATGGCTACACCTTC.

The chain joins TRBV6-5 to TRBJ2-2; 10 bases are shared with TRBD1. Germline CDR1 is MNHEY and CDR2 is SVGAGI. V lost 4 bases to trimming and J lost 6 bases; unmatched junction nucleotides: 5. The CDR3 is 15 residues long. For the CDR3, the DNA is TGTGCCAGCAGTTCCGGACAGGGGGTTGCCGGGGAGCTGTTTTTT. Its translation: CASSSGQGVAGELFF.

This clone was found once. The chain couples TRBV18 to TRBJ2-7; weak D call: TRBD2 (7 bases). This CDR3 has 15 amino acids. Germline V gives CDR1 KGHSH, CDR2 LQKENI. Trimming removed 2 bases at V and 3 bases at J, with 14 bases between. CDR3 in DNA: TGTGCCAGCTCACCAGTTAGGGGGGGCAGCTACGAGCAGTACTTC. This encodes CASSPVRGGSYEQYF.

This clone has just one count. V usage is TRBV3-1 (or the pseudogene TRBV3-2) and J usage is TRBJ1-4; 9 bases line up with TRBD1. CDR1 and CDR2 (germline): LGHDT, YNNKEL (reference sequence). CDR3 size: 15 residues. The V gene end was trimmed by 2 bases and the J gene end by 7 bases; junction bases not matched to a gene: 5. Here the CDR3 reads CASSQLGQGGEKLFF. The CDR3 region has the DNA TGTGCCAGCAGCCAACTGGGACAGGGTGGTGAAAAACTGTTTTTT.

The rearrangement joins TRBV19 to TRBJ2-7; 10 bases fit TRBD1. Trimming at V came to 7 bases and at J to 1 base, leaving 7 bases not matched to a gene. CDR1 is LNHDA and CDR2 is SQIVND in the germline V gene (reference sequence). The length of the CDR3 is 15 residues. The chain's CDR3 is CASTSGTGVSYEQYF. In DNA, the CDR3 is TGTGCCAGTACATCCGGGACAGGGGTTTCCTACGAGCAGTACTTC. The full variable domain, rest sourced from reference TRBV19 and TRBJ2-7, is DGGITQSPKYLFRKEGQNVTLSCEQNLNHDAMYWYRQDPGQGLRLIYYSQIVNDFQKGDIAEGYSVSREKKESFPLTVTSAQKNPTAFYLCASTSGTGVSYEQYFGPGTRLTVT.